A single sample gave rise to the 25 T cell receptor beta chains below, sequenced in a study of blood T cell repertoires in COVID-19. Profiled with immunoSEQ multiplex PCR; TCRdb holds only in-frame clones, not every one. The sample records some 300,000 clones, 70% to 90% being singletons. The sequencing input was PBMCs or T cells enriched from blood (not recorded which). The receptor set was obtained from a woman aged 40-49 years who had recovered from COVID-19.

The chain is built from TRBV7-2 and TRBJ2-5; 7 bases are a match to TRBD1. The trim removed 8 bases at V and 3 bases at J, leaving 9 bases unmatched. This CDR3 comprises 14 residues. Germline-derived CDR1 and CDR2 are SGHTA and FQGNSA. The CDR3: CASRLFQGEETQYF. CDR3 bases: TGTGCCAGCCGCCTCTTCCAGGGGGAAGAGACCCAGTACTTC.

The V gene is TRBV4-3, the J gene TRBJ2-7; no firm D call. V lost 0 bases and J lost 5, with 20 bases in between. Per germline, CDR1 LGHNA and CDR2 YSLEER. The CDR3 length is 17 residues. This CDR3 reads CASSQDKAQVWYDEQYF. The CDR3 nucleotides read TGCGCCAGCAGCCAAGATAAAGCCCAGGTCTGGTACGACGAGCAGTACTTC.

The V and J genes are TRBV3-1 (or the pseudogene TRBV3-2) and TRBJ2-7; maybe TRBD1 (5 bases). This CDR3 is built from 16 residues. V shed 4 bases and J shed 3 bases, with 19 bases lying between them. CDR1 is LGHDT and CDR2 is YNNKEL in the germline V gene (reference sequence). CDR3 region: CASSPKGHPRDYEQYF. CDR3 nucleotides: TGTGCCAGCAGCCCTAAAGGACACCCTCGCGACTACGAGCAGTACTTC.

The CDR3, as DNA: TGTGCCAGCAGCCCAGGGGCGGAGTGGTCAGAGACCCAGTACTTC. It encodes CASSPGAEWSETQYF. V and J are TRBV7-3 and TRBJ2-5, with D perhaps TRBD1 (6 bases). The CDR3 consists of 15 residues. Trimming pared 5 bases from V and 4 bases from J, leaving 17 bases between. The germline V gene has CDR1 SGHTA and CDR2 FQGTGA.

V is TRBV5-6 and J is TRBJ1-1, with 7 bases identical to TRBD1. This CDR3 is 14 amino acids long. Germline CDR1 is SGHDT and CDR2 is YYEEEE. Trimming took 4 bases from V and 4 from J; bases not matched to a gene: 7. Here the CDR3 DNA reads TGTGCCAGCAGCCACAGGGGCTGGGGCACTGAAGCTTTCTTT. Its protein product is CASSHRGWGTEAFF.

This chain connects TRBV5-6 to TRBJ2-4; TRBD2 agrees at 14 bases. The CDR3 has 15 residues. The J segment lost 7 bases and the V segment lost 3 bases, leaving 3 bases of the junction unmatched. The germline V gene encodes CDR1 SGHDT and CDR2 YYEEEE. This CDR3 reads CASSSRLAGGNIQYF. The CDR3 nucleotides read TGTGCCAGCAGCTCACGACTAGCGGGGGGGAACATTCAGTACTTC.

V gene TRBV11-2 combines with J gene TRBJ2-2; 10 bases are a match to TRBD2. Germline values: CDR1 SGHAT, CDR2 FQNNGV. The V segment lost 4 bases and the J segment 2 bases; nucleotides outside the gene matches: 4. The CDR3 runs 16 residues. For the CDR3, the DNA is TGTGCCAGCAGCTCTAGCGGGGGCCTAAACACCGGGGAGCTGTTTTTT. It specifies CASSSSGGLNTGELFF.

The rearrangement links TRBV29-1 to TRBJ1-2; D unclear. V was trimmed by 4 bases and J by 4 bases, leaving 19 bases between them. This CDR3 region has 15 residues. Germline V CDR1 and CDR2: SQVTM, ANQGSEA. This CDR3 reads CSVGEAVGAFYGYTF. The CDR3 bases are TGCAGCGTTGGGGAGGCGGTCGGAGCTTTCTATGGCTACACCTTC.

For this clone: Within the sample, other DNA sequences also encode this same CDR3. The CDR3: CASSPTGTGNTIYF. The CDR3 DNA sequence: TGTGCCAGCAGTCCGACAGGGACTGGAAACACCATATATTTT. The chain has TRBV28 and TRBJ1-3, with 7 nucleotides matching TRBD1. The CDR3 has 14 amino acids. Trimming removed 5 bases from V and 2 bases from J; junction bases left unmatched: 3. CDR1 MDHEN and CDR2 SYDVKM come from the germline V gene.

CDR3 region: CASSPVGLTDTQYF. The CDR3 DNA follows: TGCGCCAGCAGCCCCGTGGGACTCACAGATACGCAGTATTTT. The V call is TRBV4-1, the J call TRBJ2-3; a possible D gene is TRBD2 (6 bases). Germline CDR1 reads MGHRA; CDR2 reads YSYEKL. Trimming cost V 4 bases and J 2 bases, with 10 bases left between them. The CDR3 covers 14 residues.

In this sample, this clone turned up once. The J gene is TRBJ1-2, the V gene TRBV6-5; D remains unclear. CDR1 is MNHEY and CDR2 is SVGAGI in the germline V gene. V was pared by 8 bases and J by 7 bases, with 11 bases between. The CDR3 has 11 amino acids. The CDR3 region has the DNA TGTGCCAGCGGTCAACGGAGTGGCTACACCTTC. It codes for CASGQRSGYTF.

This clone was seen only once. This sequence joins TRBV19 and TRBJ1-3, with D maybe TRBD1 (5 bases). CDR3 length: 14 residues. From germline, CDR1 is LNHDA and CDR2 SQIVND (reference sequence). V was cut by 6 bases and J by 4 bases, with 13 bases left in between. DNA of the CDR3: TGTGCCAGTAGGCCCCGGGGGTCCGGAAACACCATATATTTT. Translating it yields CASRPRGSGNTIYF.

The chain couples TRBV7-2 to TRBJ2-2, with D tentatively TRBD2 (6 bases). This CDR3 has 14 amino acids. Between the trimmed V and J ends, which lost 3 bases and 4 bases, there was a span of 9 bases. Looked up from germline, CDR1 is SGHTA and CDR2 is FQGNSA. The CDR3 nucleotides read TGTGCCAGCAGCTTTGGGGGGACCACCGGGGAGCTGTTTTTT. Residues: CASSFGGTTGELFF.

The chain recombines TRBV4-3 with TRBJ2-1, with 11 nucleotides matching TRBD2. CDR1 is LGHNA, CDR2 YSLEER, per germline. V was clipped by 1 base and J by 1 base; unmatched bases: 6. CDR3 size: 18 residues. The CDR3 protein is CASSQAPGTSGSYNEQFF. As DNA, the CDR3 is TGCGCCAGCAGCCAAGCGCCCGGGACTAGCGGATCCTACAATGAGCAGTTCTTC.

The rearrangement joins TRBV15 to TRBJ2-4; TRBD1 matches 7 bases. CDR1 and CDR2 from the germline V gene are LNHNV and YYDKDF (reference sequence). The V segment lost 1 base and the J segment 6 bases; nucleotides outside the gene matches: 6. The CDR3 loop spans 15 amino acids. In DNA form, the CDR3 reads TGTGCCACCAGCAGAGGAGGACAGGAGTTAAACATTCAGTACTTC. This translates into CATSRGGQELNIQYF.

This chain links TRBV11-3 with TRBJ2-1; 11 nucleotides agree with TRBD2. The CDR3 consists of 15 residues. V was pared by 4 bases and J by 13 bases, with 12 bases of the junction left unmatched. Germline V gene sequence: CDR1 SGHNT, CDR2 YENEEA. CDR3 DNA sequence: TGTGCCAGCAGCTCAGAACTAGCGGGAGTGCCCGGCCAGTTCTTC. Its protein product is CASSSELAGVPGQFF.

The gene calls are TRBV10-3 and TRBJ2-7, with 7 bases fitting TRBD2. The trim removed 0 bases at V and 3 bases at J, leaving 5 bases unmatched. Per germline, CDR1 ENHRY and CDR2 SYGVKD. The CDR3 totals 15 residues. CDR3 DNA sequence: TGTGCCATCAGTGAGTCTAGGACTAGAGACTACGAGCAGTACTTC. Translation: CAISESRTRDYEQYF.

The rearrangement joins TRBV18 to TRBJ2-6; D is unresolved. Germline assignment: CDR1 KGHSH and CDR2 LQKENI. Trimming removed 6 bases from V and 0 bases from J, with 12 bases in between. This CDR3 contains 16 residues. CDR3 amino acids: CASSLEFSSGANVLTF. Here the CDR3 DNA reads TGTGCCAGCTCCCTTGAATTCAGCTCTGGGGCCAACGTCCTGACTTTC.

The genes are TRBV27 and TRBJ2-2, with 7 bases identical to TRBD1. Germline V gene lookup returns CDR1 MNHEY and CDR2 SMNVEV (reference sequence). This CDR3 region has 14 residues. Trimming took 9 bases from V and 0 from J; bases not matched to a gene: 4. The CDR3 nucleotides read TGTGCCAGTTGGGACAGCACGAACACCGGGGAGCTGTTTTTT. The encoded protein is CASWDSTNTGELFF.

J is TRBJ2-2 and V is TRBV18; maybe TRBD2 (5 bases). Trimming took off 3 bases at V and 3 bases at J, with 8 bases between the two ends. CDR1 and CDR2 (germline): KGHSH, LQKENI. This CDR3 spans 14 amino acids. CDR3 in DNA: TGTGCCAGCTCACCTCAGAGGGACACCGGGGAGCTGTTTTTT. As protein: CASSPQRDTGELFF.

The genes are TRBV9 and TRBJ2-3; 13 nucleotides agree with TRBD2. CDR3 size: 16 residues. Germline CDR1 is SGDLS and CDR2 is YYNGEE. J gave up 5 bases and V 4 bases, and 7 bases lay outside the gene matches. The CDR3 reads CASSIGLAGVEDTQYF. The CDR3 DNA is TGTGCCAGCAGCATTGGACTAGCGGGAGTGGAAGATACGCAGTATTTT.

The chain recombines TRBV2 with TRBJ2-3; D may be TRBD2 (6 bases). Trimming shortened V by 8 bases and J by 4 bases, and 10 bases separated the two germline ends. There are 12 residues in the CDR3. Germline V gene data show CDR1 as SNHLY and CDR2 as FYNNEI. CDR3 nucleotide sequence: TGTGCCAGCCGCACGGGGGCAGATACGCAGTATTTT. The encoded protein is CASRTGADTQYF.

The gene calls are TRBV11-1 and TRBJ1-4; maybe TRBD1 (6 bases). This CDR3 region has 16 residues. V dropped 1 base and J dropped 0 bases, with 9 bases sitting between them. Germline V gene data show CDR1 as SGHAT and CDR2 as FQDESV (reference sequence). Written as DNA, the CDR3 is TGTGCCAGCAGCTTAGGAGGGACATCAACTAATGAAAAACTGTTTTTT. It specifies CASSLGGTSTNEKLFF.

The gene calls are TRBV2 and TRBJ2-5; TRBD1 matches at 7 bases. The V segment lost 5 bases and the J segment 1 base; nucleotides outside the gene matches: 1. The CDR3 is made up of 13 amino acids. CDR1 is SNHLY and CDR2 is FYNNEI in the germline V gene. CDR3 sequence reads: CASSRDSQETQYF. CDR3 nucleotide sequence: TGTGCCAGCAGTAGGGACAGCCAAGAGACCCAGTACTTC.

This clone was counted a single time. The chain employs TRBV3-1 (or the pseudogene TRBV3-2) and TRBJ2-7; tentatively, D is TRBD2 (6 bases). Trimming removed 1 base at V and 6 bases at J, with 13 bases between. This CDR3 spans 14 amino acids. From germline, CDR1 is LGHDT and CDR2 YNNKEL (reference sequence). CDR3 DNA: TGTGCCAGCAGCCAAGGCGGGGAGTTGTCCGAGCAGTACTTC. Its translation is CASSQGGELSEQYF.